This TCR beta chain came from a study of Ad26.COV2.S vaccination and SARS-CoV-2 variants. Study at large: Donor was assigned to the Ad26.COV2.S arm of trial COV1001. General study findings and limits: Reportedly, after vaccination the spike-specific CD8+ and CD4+ T cell responses displayed substantial breadth.

Data came from immunoSEQ multiplex PCR; TCRdb stores just in-frame clones and leaves some out. The repertoire consists of about 400,000 clones, with about 83% occurring once and the leading ten covering approximately 7%. Comment on this clone: As yet, its antigen is unknown.

Treatment noted: 15 to 20 received Ad26.COV2.S at low or high dose, single or two shots; several received placebo; per-sample allocation not given. Collection of the samples took place on day 63 after the first injection of vaccine or placebo. The sample came from a Boston adult aged 18-55 years. It was Wuhan-strain SARS-CoV-2 spike that the Ad26 vaccine vector expressed. This specimen consisted of peripheral blood, obtained in a trial of Ad26.COV2.S vaccine versus placebo. This receptor was identified in a person between 18 and 65 years old who received the Ad26.COV2.S COVID-19 vaccine or a placebo.

The CDR3, as DNA: TGTGCCAGCAGTCCGGGACAGGGGGTGTTTTTT. This codes for CASSPGQGVFF. The rearrangement joins TRBV6-5 to TRBJ1-4, with TRBD1 matching over 11 bases. The V segment lost 5 bases and the J segment 15 bases; nucleotides outside the gene matches: 2. The CDR3 covers 11 residues. Germline V gene sequence: CDR1 MNHEY, CDR2 SVGAGI.